These T cell receptor beta chains were read from a single sample in a study of T-cell reconstitution after alpha-beta-depleted transplantation in children. Using its own MiXCR run on the PCR reads, TCRdb lists one record per CDR3 protein. The sample records around 270,000 distinct CDR3 sequences, around 9.1% being singletons. The source material was PBMCs, sampled before TCRalphabeta/CD19-depleted stem cell transplant. The receptors derive from a boy under three years old with acute myeloid leukemia, due to receive a stem cell transplant. Both conserved end residues are part of each CDR3. Each record gives: CDR3 DNA, CDR3 protein, D gene, V gene, clone size, J gene. The D gene is left open where the match is weak. Size is omitted from some rows. Given values are once, few, many or a class for expanded clones.

TGTGCCAGCAGTTTAGTTCCTAGCGCCCTCGAGCAGTACTTC	CASSLVPSALEQYF	-	TRBV12-3/TRBV12-4	many	TRBJ2-7
TGCAGTGCTAGAAGGGGGCTCTCTGGAAACACCATATATTTT	CSARRGLSGNTIYF	TRBD1	TRBV20-1	many	TRBJ1-3
TGCGCCGGCAGACCTGACAGGGATGAGCAGTTCTTC	CAGRPDRDEQFF	TRBD1	TRBV5-1	-	TRBJ2-1
TGCAGCGTTGTTCGGGGCCTCGCTGTGAATGAGCAGTTCTTC	CSVVRGLAVNEQFF	-	TRBV29-1	many	TRBJ2-1
TGCAGCGTTGAGGGAGTAGGGGAGTACGAGCAGTACTTC	CSVEGVGEYEQYF	-	TRBV29-1	many	TRBJ2-7
TGTGCCAGCAGTGTTACGACTAGCGGGAGCTACGAGCAGTACTTC	CASSVTTSGSYEQYF	TRBD2	TRBV2	many	TRBJ2-7
TGTGCCACCAGTGATACCCGGGAACAACTGTTTTTT	CATSDTREQLFF	-	TRBV24-1	-	TRBJ1-4
TGTGCCACCAGTGATTATAGGACTGAGAACCAAGAGACCCAGTACTTC	CATSDYRTENQETQYF	-	TRBV24-1	many	TRBJ2-5
TGCAGTGCTACAGACGATAGTTACAATGAGCAGTTCTTC	CSATDDSYNEQFF	-	TRBV20-1	many	TRBJ2-1
TGTGCCAGCAGCTCTAGCGTCGGCACGCAGTATTTT	CASSSSVGTQYF	-	TRBV9	many	TRBJ2-3
TGTGCCAGCAGTTACCGACGGCGGGGCTCCTACGAGCAGTACTTC	CASSYRRRGSYEQYF	-	TRBV6-2/TRBV6-3	few	TRBJ2-7
TGTGCCAGCAGCTTAATTCCAGGGGTAATCGATGAGCAGTTCTTC	CASSLIPGVIDEQFF	-	TRBV11-2	many	TRBJ2-1
TGTGCCATCAGTGAGTCGGCTAGTTACAATGAGCAGTTCTTC	CAISESASYNEQFF	-	TRBV10-3	many	TRBJ2-1
TGTGCCAGCAGCTTAGAGCCGAGGCCAGATACGCAGTATTTT	CASSLEPRPDTQYF	-	TRBV7-2	many	TRBJ2-3
TGTGCCAGCACCGAAAGCGGGAGAGATACGCAGTATTTT	CASTESGRDTQYF	TRBD2	TRBV28	many	TRBJ2-3
TGCGCCAGCAGCTCGGGCTCGACAGGGGCTGGAAACACCATATATTTT	CASSSGSTGAGNTIYF	TRBD1	TRBV5-1	-	TRBJ1-3
TGTGCCAGCAGCCAAGCCGGGCCCCGGGTAGGAGAAAAACTGTTTTTT	CASSQAGPRVGEKLFF	-	TRBV14	-	TRBJ1-4
TGCGCCAGCAGCTTTGAAGCGGGGGGGCTCTACAATGAGCAGTTCTTC	CASSFEAGGLYNEQFF	TRBD2	TRBV5-1	many	TRBJ2-1
TGCAGTGCATTGGGGACTGGAAACACCATATATTTT	CSALGTGNTIYF	-	TRBV20-1	few	TRBJ1-3
TGCAGCGTTGCGGGGCTAGCGGGAGATGGGCAGTATTTT	CSVAGLAGDGQYF	TRBD2	TRBV29-1	-	TRBJ2-3
TGTGCCAGCAGCTTAGAATTACTAGCGGGGTGGGCGGCCCAGTACTTC	CASSLELLAGWAAQYF	TRBD2	TRBV7-2	few	TRBJ2-5
TGTGCCAGCAGTTTAGGTGGAGGGGGTCTCACAGATACGCAGTATTTT	CASSLGGGGLTDTQYF	-	TRBV27	few	TRBJ2-3
TGTGCCAGCAAACCGGGACAGGTAGGAGATACGCAGTATTTT	CASKPGQVGDTQYF	TRBD1	TRBV12-3/TRBV12-4	many	TRBJ2-3